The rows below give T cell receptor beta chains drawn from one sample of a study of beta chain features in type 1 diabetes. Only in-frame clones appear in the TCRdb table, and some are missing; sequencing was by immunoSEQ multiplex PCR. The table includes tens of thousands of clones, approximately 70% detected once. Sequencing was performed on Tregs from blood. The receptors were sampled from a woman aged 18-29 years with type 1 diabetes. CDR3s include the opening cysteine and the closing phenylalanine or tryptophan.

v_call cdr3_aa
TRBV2 CASSGANTEAFF
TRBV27 CASSFQGLRQPQHF
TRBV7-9 CASRGAGGGDTQYF
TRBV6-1 CASRGTGREKLFF
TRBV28 CASSSGQGTYEQYF
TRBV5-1 CASSLSNTESGNTIYF
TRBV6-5 CASSYSTDGGEQYF
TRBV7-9 CASSITGETQYF
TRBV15 CATSRDSTNYGYTF
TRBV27 CTSGGAKNIQYF
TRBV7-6 CASSLASTSGEQFF
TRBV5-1 CASSQDRLTDTQYF
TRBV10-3 CAISDLGTSYF
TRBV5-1 CASSLATGGGRTEAFF
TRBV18 CASSPESGWGQPQHF
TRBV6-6 CASSLYGGSGAGELFF
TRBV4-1 CASSQDPPRGTGNEKLFF
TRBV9 CASSVGDLDSPFF
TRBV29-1 CSVEMGPENIQYF
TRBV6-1 CASTFSGGNEQFF
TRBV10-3 CAIGGTSGYEQFF
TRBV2 CASNVQQGHGQPQHF
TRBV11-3 CASSLGWTGRRLYGYTF
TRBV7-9 CASRPPGLAPMTQYF
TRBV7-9 CASSVGQGADGYTF
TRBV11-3 CASSITGGWSPNTEAFF
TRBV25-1 CASSDAPGSGTGELFF
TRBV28 CASSSGGLADTQYF
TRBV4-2 CASSQPGGSYNEQFF
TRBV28 CASSSGGYGYTF
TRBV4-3 CASSQQTAANYGYTF
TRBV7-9 CASSIPGGLETQYF
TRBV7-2 CASSPSGGTDTQYF
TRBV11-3 CASSLVSGGASDTQYF
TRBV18 CASTDARGFHQPQHF
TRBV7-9 CASSLRQGRETQYF
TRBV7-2 CASSLAGGKGGYTF
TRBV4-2 CASSQDHNSYEQYF
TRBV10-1 CASSESAGGQETQYF
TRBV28 CASIRGRPYEQYF
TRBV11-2 CASSLVPIGPLHF
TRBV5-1 CASSFGTGGAAPLHF
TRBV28 CASSPPGGYTF
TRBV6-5 CASSYLAGYNEQFF
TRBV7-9 CASLIQGTDEQYF
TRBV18 CASSQSGQGDEQYF
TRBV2 CASKEGAKNIQYF